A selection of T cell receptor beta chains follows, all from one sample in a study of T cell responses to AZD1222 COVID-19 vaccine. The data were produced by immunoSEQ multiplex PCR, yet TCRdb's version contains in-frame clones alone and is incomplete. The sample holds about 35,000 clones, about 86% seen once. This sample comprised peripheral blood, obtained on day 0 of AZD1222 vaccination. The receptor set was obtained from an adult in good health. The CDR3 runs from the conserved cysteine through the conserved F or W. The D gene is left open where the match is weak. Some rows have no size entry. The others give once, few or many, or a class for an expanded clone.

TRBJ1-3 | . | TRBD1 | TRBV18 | CASSGTGGNTIYF | TGTGCCAGCTCAGGGACAGGTGGAAACACCATATATTTT
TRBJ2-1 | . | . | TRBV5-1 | CASSSGANYNEQFF | TGCGCCAGCAGCTCGGGGGCTAACTACAATGAGCAGTTCTTC
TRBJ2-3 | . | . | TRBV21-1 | CASSKVGVAVSTDTQYF | TGTGCCAGCAGCAAAGTGGGGGTAGCGGTTAGCACAGATACGCAGTATTTT
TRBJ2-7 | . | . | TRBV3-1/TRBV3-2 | CASSPGRLRVDEQYF | TGTGCCAGCAGCCCCGGACGGCTTCGGGTCGACGAGCAGTACTTC
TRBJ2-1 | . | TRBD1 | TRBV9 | CASSATGGSYNEQFF | TGTGCCAGCAGCGCGACAGGGGGTTCCTACAATGAGCAGTTCTTC
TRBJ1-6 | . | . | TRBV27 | CASSRERNSPLHF | TGTGCCAGCAGTCGGGAACGTAATTCACCCCTCCACTTT
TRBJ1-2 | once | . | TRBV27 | CASRNQGRDGYTF | TGTGCCAGCAGGAACCAGGGGAGGGATGGCTACACCTTC
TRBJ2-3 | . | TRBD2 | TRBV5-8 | CASSAGGTSGFSTDTQYF | TGTGCCAGCAGCGCGGGGGGTACTAGCGGATTTAGCACAGATACGCAGTATTTT
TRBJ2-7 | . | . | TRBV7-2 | CASSLAYRGEQYF | TGTGCCAGCAGCTTAGCTTACCGCGGCGAGCAGTACTTC
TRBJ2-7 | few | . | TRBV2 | CASSSGVTDNRNEQYF | TGTGCCAGCAGTAGTGGGGTAACAGATAACAGGAACGAGCAGTACTTC
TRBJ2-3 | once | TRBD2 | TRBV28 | CASSSPRGGGTSGTDTQYF | TGTGCCAGCAGTTCGCCCCGCGGGGGGGGGACTAGCGGCACAGATACGCAGTATTTT
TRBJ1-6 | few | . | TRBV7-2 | CASSSEGSGSPLHF | TGTGCCAGCAGCTCAGAGGGGTCGGGTTCACCCCTCCACTTT
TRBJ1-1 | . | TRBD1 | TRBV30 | CAWTETGDRTEAFF | TGTGCCTGGACCGAGACAGGGGACAGGACTGAAGCTTTCTTT
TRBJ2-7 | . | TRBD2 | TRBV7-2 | CASSIVASGGRDSYEQYF | TGTGCCAGCAGCATAGTCGCTAGCGGGGGGCGAGACTCCTACGAGCAGTACTTC
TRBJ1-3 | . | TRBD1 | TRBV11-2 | CASGRTGGNTIYF | TGTGCCAGCGGGAGGACAGGGGGAAACACCATATATTTT
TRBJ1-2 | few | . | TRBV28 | CAIGSNYGYTF | TGTGCCATAGGCTCTAACTATGGCTACACCTTC
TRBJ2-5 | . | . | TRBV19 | CASTGPSHETQYF | TGTGCCAGTACGGGTCCTAGCCACGAGACCCAGTACTTC
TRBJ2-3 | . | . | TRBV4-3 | CASSRIGETDTQYF | TGCGCCAGCAGCCGGATCGGAGAGACAGATACGCAGTATTTT
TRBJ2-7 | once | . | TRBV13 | CASSGMDYGSRDEQYF | TGTGCCAGCAGCGGGATGGATTACGGGAGCCGCGACGAGCAGTACTTC
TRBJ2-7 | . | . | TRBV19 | CASSIVLGSDYEQYF | TGTGCCAGTAGTATAGTACTGGGCTCCGACTACGAGCAGTACTTC
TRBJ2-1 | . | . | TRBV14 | CASSQVQGKSNEQFF | TGTGCCAGCAGCCAAGTACAGGGCAAGAGTAATGAGCAGTTCTTC
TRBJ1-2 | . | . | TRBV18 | CASSPRSRSLNYGYTF | TGTGCCAGCTCACCTAGATCCCGTTCCCTTAACTATGGCTACACCTTC
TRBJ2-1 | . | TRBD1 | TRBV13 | CASSSNGDRGQYEQFF | TGTGCCAGCAGCTCGAACGGGGACAGGGGACAATATGAGCAGTTCTTC
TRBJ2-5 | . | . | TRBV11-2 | CASSSVRTGRETQYF | TGTGCCAGCAGCTCAGTTAGAACAGGGCGAGAGACCCAGTACTTC
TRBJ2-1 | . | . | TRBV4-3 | CASSQSGQNSYNEQFF | TGCGCCAGCAGCCAATCGGGACAAAATTCCTACAATGAGCAGTTCTTC
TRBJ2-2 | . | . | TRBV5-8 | CASSLGGAGTGELFF | TGTGCCAGCAGCTTGGGAGGGGCCGGCACCGGGGAGCTGTTTTTT
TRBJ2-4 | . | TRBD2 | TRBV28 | CASSGGGKNIQYF | TGTGCCAGCAGCGGGGGGGGCAAAAACATTCAGTACTTC
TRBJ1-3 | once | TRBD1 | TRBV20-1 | CSASIQTGPTGNTIYF | TGCAGTGCTAGTATCCAGACAGGGCCTACTGGAAACACCATATATTTT
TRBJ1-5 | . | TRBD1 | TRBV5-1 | CASSLGQGSNQPQHF | TGCGCCAGCAGCTTGGGACAGGGTAGCAATCAGCCCCAGCATTTT
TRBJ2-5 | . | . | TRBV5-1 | CASSKGRVQETQYF | TGCGCCAGCAGCAAAGGACGGGTACAAGAGACCCAGTACTTC
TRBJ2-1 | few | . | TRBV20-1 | CSARAGNEQFF | TGCAGTGCTAGGGCGGGGAATGAGCAGTTCTTC
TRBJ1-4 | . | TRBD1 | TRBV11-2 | CASSLGTGERRRGKLFF | TGTGCCAGCAGCTTAGGGACAGGGGAAAGGAGGCGCGGAAAACTGTTTTTT
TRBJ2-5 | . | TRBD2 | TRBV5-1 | CASSLVLAGAGETQYF | TGCGCCAGCAGCTTGGTTCTAGCGGGCGCCGGAGAGACCCAGTACTTC
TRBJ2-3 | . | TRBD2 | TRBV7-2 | CASSLISGAPDTQYF | TGTGCCAGCAGCTTGATTAGCGGGGCCCCAGATACGCAGTATTTT
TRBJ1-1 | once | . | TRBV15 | CATSGGGRLGEAFF | TGTGCCACCAGCGGCGGAGGGAGGTTGGGTGAAGCTTTCTTT
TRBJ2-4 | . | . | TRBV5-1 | CASSSGLSLAKNIQYF | TGCGCCAGCAGCTCCGGGCTATCCTTAGCCAAAAACATTCAGTACTTC
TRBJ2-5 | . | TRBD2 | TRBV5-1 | CASSLGGLAGMETQYF | TGCGCCAGCAGCTTGGGGGGACTAGCGGGGATGGAGACCCAGTACTTC
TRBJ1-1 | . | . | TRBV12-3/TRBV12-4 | CASSNTGGILAFF | TGTGCCAGCAGCAACACAGGAGGGATTTTGGCTTTCTTT
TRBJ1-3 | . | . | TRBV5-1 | CASSFQVGSGNTIYF | TGCGCCAGCAGCTTCCAAGTGGGTTCAGGAAACACCATATATTTT
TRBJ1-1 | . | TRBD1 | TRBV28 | CASSFNPSGQGGYTEAFF | TGTGCCAGCAGTTTTAATCCTTCTGGACAGGGAGGGTACACTGAAGCTTTCTTT
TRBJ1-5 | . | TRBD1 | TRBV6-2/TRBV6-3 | CASSSEDRVPNQPQHF | TGTGCCAGCAGTTCCGAGGACAGGGTGCCCAATCAGCCCCAGCATTTT
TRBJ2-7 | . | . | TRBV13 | CASSLGPNYEQYF | TGTGCCAGCAGCCTAGGGCCAAACTACGAGCAGTACTTC
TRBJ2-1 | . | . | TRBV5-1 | CASSLEYSYNEQFF | TGCGCCAGCAGCTTGGAGTACTCCTACAATGAGCAGTTCTTC
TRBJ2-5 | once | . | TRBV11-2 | CASSFGTTPQETQYF | TGTGCCAGCAGCTTCGGGACCACCCCTCAAGAGACCCAGTACTTC
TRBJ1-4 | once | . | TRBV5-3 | CARSRGEGPHEKLFF | TGTGCCAGAAGCCGAGGGGAGGGACCCCATGAAAAACTGTTTTTT
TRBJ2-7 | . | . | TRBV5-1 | CASSLGGGAGYEQYF | TGCGCCAGCAGCTTGGGGGGGGGCGCTGGGTACGAGCAGTACTTC
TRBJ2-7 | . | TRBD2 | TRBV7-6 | CASSLGSGLAGNEQYF | TGTGCCAGCAGCTTGGGCTCGGGACTAGCGGGAAACGAGCAGTACTTC
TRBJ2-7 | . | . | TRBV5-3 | CARSCLMGYYEQYF | TGTGCCAGAAGCTGCCTTATGGGGTACTACGAGCAGTACTTC
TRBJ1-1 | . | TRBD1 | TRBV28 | CASSSLPGQGQGWNTEAFF | TGTGCCAGCAGTTCCCTCCCTGGACAGGGACAAGGTTGGAACACTGAAGCTTTCTTT
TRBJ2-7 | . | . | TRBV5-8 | CASSLVQGENYEQYF | TGTGCCAGCAGCTTGGTGCAGGGAGAGAACTACGAGCAGTACTTC
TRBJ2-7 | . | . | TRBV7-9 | CAVTQTSDSGYEQYF | TGTGCCGTAACTCAGACTTCGGACTCAGGCTACGAGCAGTACTTC
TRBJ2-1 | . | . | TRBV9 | CASSTSGNEQFF | TGTGCCAGCAGCACAAGCGGGAATGAGCAGTTCTTC
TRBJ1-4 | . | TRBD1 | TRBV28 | CASRLQQGRDDEKLFF | TGTGCCAGCCGATTGCAACAGGGGCGCGATGATGAAAAACTGTTTTTT
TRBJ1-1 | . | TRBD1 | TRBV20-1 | CSASPGTGSLEAFF | TGCAGTGCTAGTCCCGGGACAGGAAGCCTAGAAGCTTTCTTT
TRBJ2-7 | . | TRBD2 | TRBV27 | CASSSGTSGRAQYF | TGTGCCAGCAGTTCCGGGACTAGCGGGAGGGCCCAGTACTTC
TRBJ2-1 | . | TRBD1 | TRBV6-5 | CASSAWTGRDEQFF | TGTGCCAGCAGCGCTTGGACAGGGAGAGATGAGCAGTTCTTC
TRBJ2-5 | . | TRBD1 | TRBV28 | CASSSRTGVYQETQYF | TGTGCCAGCAGTTCTCGGACAGGGGTCTACCAAGAGACCCAGTACTTC
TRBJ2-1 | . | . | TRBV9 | CASSVTQGRDILF | TGTGCCAGCAGCGTAACACAGGGGCGGGATATTCTCTTC
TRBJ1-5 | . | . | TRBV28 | CASSLPVAQNSNQPQHF | TGTGCCAGCAGTTTACCCGTAGCTCAAAATAGCAATCAGCCCCAGCATTTT
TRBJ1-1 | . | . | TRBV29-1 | CSVEQGFSAEAFF | TGCAGCGTAGAACAGGGTTTCTCGGCTGAAGCTTTCTTT